This TCR beta chain derives from a study of shared clonotypes between healthy human individuals. Generated by immunoSEQ multiplex PCR, the TCRdb table keeps only in-frame clones and is missing some. Of around 200,000 clones in the sample, about 93% are singletons; the top ten hold around 0.067%. The CDR3 runs 14 residues. Germline CDR1 is SGHRS and CDR2 is YFSETQ. Trimming took off 4 bases at V and 1 base at J, with 6 bases between the two ends. This clonotype was obtained from a woman aged 25 to 39 in good health. Source material: naive CD4+ T cells sorted from blood. As for subset: CD45RA+ positively selected. The chain recombines TRBV5-1 with TRBJ2-6; D not certain. In nucleotides, the CDR3 is TGCGCCAGCAGCCAACTATCTGGGGCCAACGTCCTGACTTTC. Translated, it gives CASSQLSGANVLTF.